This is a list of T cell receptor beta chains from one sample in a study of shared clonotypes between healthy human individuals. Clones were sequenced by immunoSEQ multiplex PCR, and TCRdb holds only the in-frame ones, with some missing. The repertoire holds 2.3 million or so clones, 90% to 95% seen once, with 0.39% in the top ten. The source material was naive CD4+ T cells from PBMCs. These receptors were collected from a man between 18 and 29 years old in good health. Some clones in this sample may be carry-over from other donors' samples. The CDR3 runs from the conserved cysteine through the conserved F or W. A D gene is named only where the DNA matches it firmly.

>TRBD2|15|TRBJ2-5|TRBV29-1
CSARRYTTSGETQYF
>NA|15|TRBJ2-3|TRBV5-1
CASSLGQGRTDTQYF
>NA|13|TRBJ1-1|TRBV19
CASSMIDGTEAFF
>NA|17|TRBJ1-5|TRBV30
CAWSEYPAGNHFWPQHF
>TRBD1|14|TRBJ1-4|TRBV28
CASRSGTVNEKLFF
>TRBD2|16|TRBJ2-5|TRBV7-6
CASSTGLAGGQETQYF
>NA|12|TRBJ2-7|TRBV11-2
CASSLASYEQYF
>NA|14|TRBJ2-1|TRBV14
CASSQTQSYNEQFF
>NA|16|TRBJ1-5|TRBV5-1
CASSLLGPGSNQPQHF
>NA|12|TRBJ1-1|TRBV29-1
CSVEDPNTEAFF
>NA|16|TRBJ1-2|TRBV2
CASSVVPQGGNYGYTF
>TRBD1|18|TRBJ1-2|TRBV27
CASSLYVDGGQGARGYTF
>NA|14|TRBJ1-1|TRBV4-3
CASSPLARGTEAFF